This is a list of T cell receptor beta chains from one sample in a study of blood T cell repertoires in COVID-19. Generated by immunoSEQ multiplex PCR, the TCRdb table keeps only in-frame clones and is missing some. The sample has roughly 330,000 clones; around 89% are singletons. The sample comprised peripheral blood. The receptors originated from a man aged 18 to 30 who had recovered from COVID-19. CDR3s include the opening cysteine and the closing phenylalanine or tryptophan. Fields, in order: J gene, clone size, D gene, V gene, CDR3 protein, CDR3 DNA. A D gene is named only where the DNA matches it firmly. For some rows the clone size is stated as once, few or many, or as a class when expanded; others skip it.

j_gene: TRBJ2-1; abundance: once; d_gene: -; v_gene: TRBV2; CDR3aa: CASSEVGESKGEQFF; CDR3nt: TGTGCCAGCAGTGAAGTGGGAGAGTCTAAGGGTGAGCAGTTCTTC
j_gene: TRBJ2-5; abundance: -; d_gene: TRBD2; v_gene: TRBV18; CDR3aa: CASSPLAGGPKETQYF; CDR3nt: TGTGCCAGCTCACCACTAGCGGGGGGACCCAAAGAGACCCAGTACTTC
j_gene: TRBJ2-1; abundance: -; d_gene: -; v_gene: TRBV27; CDR3aa: CASSPLRRGLDEQFF; CDR3nt: TGTGCCAGCAGTCCCCTTAGGAGGGGCCTAGATGAGCAGTTCTTC
j_gene: TRBJ2-7; abundance: -; d_gene: -; v_gene: TRBV27; CDR3aa: CASSSPRWEQYF; CDR3nt: TGTGCCAGCAGTTCTCCCCGGTGGGAGCAGTACTTC
j_gene: TRBJ2-3; abundance: -; d_gene: -; v_gene: TRBV3-1/TRBV3-2; CDR3aa: CASGGPTDTQYF; CDR3nt: TGTGCCAGCGGGGGCCCCACAGATACGCAGTATTTT
j_gene: TRBJ2-1; abundance: -; d_gene: TRBD2; v_gene: TRBV27; CDR3aa: CASSSAGGPQHEQFF; CDR3nt: TGTGCCAGCAGTTCCGCGGGGGGCCCCCAGCATGAGCAGTTCTTC
j_gene: TRBJ2-5; abundance: -; d_gene: -; v_gene: TRBV6-2/TRBV6-3; CDR3aa: CASSYGGSLQETQYF; CDR3nt: TGTGCCAGCAGTTACGGGGGGAGTCTACAAGAGACCCAGTACTTC
j_gene: TRBJ2-5; abundance: few; d_gene: -; v_gene: TRBV6-5; CDR3aa: CASSYRGWQETQYF; CDR3nt: TGTGCCAGCAGTTACAGGGGTTGGCAGGAGACCCAGTACTTC
j_gene: TRBJ1-1; abundance: -; d_gene: -; v_gene: TRBV27; CDR3aa: CASSTKQGRTEAFF; CDR3nt: TGTGCCAGCAGTACCAAACAGGGTCGGACTGAAGCTTTCTTT
j_gene: TRBJ1-5; abundance: -; d_gene: -; v_gene: TRBV5-1; CDR3aa: CASSLEPLSSNQPQHF; CDR3nt: TGCGCCAGCAGCTTGGAACCGCTTAGCTCAAATCAGCCCCAGCATTTT
j_gene: TRBJ2-7; abundance: once; d_gene: -; v_gene: TRBV4-2; CDR3aa: CASSQELRSYEQYF; CDR3nt: TGTGCCAGCAGCCAAGAACTGAGGTCCTACGAGCAGTACTTC
j_gene: TRBJ1-3; abundance: -; d_gene: -; v_gene: TRBV6-5; CDR3aa: CASSPDFSGNTIYF; CDR3nt: TGTGCCAGCAGTCCGGACTTCTCTGGAAACACCATATATTTT
j_gene: TRBJ1-1; abundance: once; d_gene: TRBD1; v_gene: TRBV7-9; CDR3aa: CASGVTGTGATEAFF; CDR3nt: TGTGCCAGCGGCGTGACCGGGACAGGGGCCACTGAAGCTTTCTTT
j_gene: TRBJ2-2; abundance: -; d_gene: TRBD1; v_gene: TRBV6-2/TRBV6-3; CDR3aa: CASSPPTGNTGELFF; CDR3nt: TGTGCCAGCAGCCCTCCGACAGGGAATACCGGGGAGCTGTTTTTT
j_gene: TRBJ1-2; abundance: -; d_gene: -; v_gene: TRBV27; CDR3aa: CASSLIPGDANYGYTF; CDR3nt: TGTGCCAGCAGTTTAATACCAGGGGACGCTAACTATGGCTACACCTTC
j_gene: TRBJ1-1; abundance: -; d_gene: TRBD1; v_gene: TRBV11-2; CDR3aa: CASSSQGATEAFF; CDR3nt: TGTGCCAGCAGCTCCCAGGGGGCGACTGAAGCTTTCTTT
j_gene: TRBJ1-1; abundance: -; d_gene: -; v_gene: TRBV11-1; CDR3aa: CASSLVVVNTEAFF; CDR3nt: TGTGCCAGCAGCTTAGTCGTTGTCAACACTGAAGCTTTCTTT
j_gene: TRBJ2-7; abundance: -; d_gene: TRBD2; v_gene: TRBV6-2/TRBV6-3; CDR3aa: CASSNIAGDTSYEQYF; CDR3nt: TGTGCCAGCAGTAACATAGCGGGGGATACTTCCTACGAGCAGTACTTC
j_gene: TRBJ1-1; abundance: -; d_gene: TRBD1; v_gene: TRBV5-1; CDR3aa: CASSLDGTANTEAFF; CDR3nt: TGCGCCAGCAGCTTGGATGGGACAGCGAACACTGAAGCTTTCTTT
j_gene: TRBJ2-1; abundance: -; d_gene: TRBD2; v_gene: TRBV9; CDR3aa: CASSAYGGADEQFF; CDR3nt: TGTGCCAGCAGCGCGTACGGGGGGGCGGATGAGCAGTTCTTC
j_gene: TRBJ1-6; abundance: -; d_gene: TRBD1; v_gene: TRBV19; CDR3aa: CASSIRAFGQANSPLHF; CDR3nt: TGTGCCAGTAGTATACGGGCATTCGGACAGGCCAATTCACCCCTCCACTTT
j_gene: TRBJ1-1; abundance: -; d_gene: TRBD1; v_gene: TRBV29-1; CDR3aa: CSVPGTVNTEAFF; CDR3nt: TGCAGCGTCCCCGGGACAGTTAACACTGAAGCTTTCTTT
j_gene: TRBJ2-7; abundance: -; d_gene: -; v_gene: TRBV7-2; CDR3aa: CASNPITYEQYF; CDR3nt: TGTGCCAGCAACCCTATAACCTACGAGCAGTACTTC
j_gene: TRBJ1-2; abundance: once; d_gene: TRBD1; v_gene: TRBV7-8; CDR3aa: CASSLYLTGTYGYTF; CDR3nt: TGTGCCAGCAGCCTATATTTGACAGGGACTTATGGCTACACCTTC
j_gene: TRBJ1-5; abundance: -; d_gene: TRBD1; v_gene: TRBV4-2; CDR3aa: CASSGPTGVGPQHF; CDR3nt: TGTGCCAGCAGCGGACCGACAGGGGTCGGGCCCCAGCATTTT
j_gene: TRBJ1-2; abundance: -; d_gene: -; v_gene: TRBV7-9; CDR3aa: CASSLMGANYGYTF; CDR3nt: TGTGCCAGCAGCTTAATGGGAGCAAACTATGGCTACACCTTC
j_gene: TRBJ1-1; abundance: -; d_gene: -; v_gene: TRBV5-1; CDR3aa: CASSLDEGGNTEAFF; CDR3nt: TGCGCCAGCAGCTTGGACGAAGGGGGGAACACTGAAGCTTTCTTT
j_gene: TRBJ2-6; abundance: -; d_gene: -; v_gene: TRBV4-2; CDR3aa: CASSQEPGFGANVLTF; CDR3nt: TGTGCCAGCAGCCAAGAACCCGGGTTCGGGGCCAACGTCCTGACTTTC
j_gene: TRBJ2-7; abundance: -; d_gene: -; v_gene: TRBV2; CDR3aa: CASFHPAAPAGEQYF; CDR3nt: TGTGCCAGCTTCCACCCAGCGGCGCCGGCAGGAGAGCAGTACTTC
j_gene: TRBJ1-1; abundance: once; d_gene: -; v_gene: TRBV29-1; CDR3aa: CSVDTGGWYTEAFF; CDR3nt: TGCAGCGTTGATACCGGGGGTTGGTACACTGAAGCTTTCTTT
j_gene: TRBJ2-2; abundance: many; d_gene: -; v_gene: TRBV20-1; CDR3aa: CSASDVGGANTGELFF; CDR3nt: TGCAGTGCTAGTGACGTAGGCGGGGCGAACACCGGGGAGCTGTTTTTT
j_gene: TRBJ1-2; abundance: -; d_gene: -; v_gene: TRBV6-1; CDR3aa: CASSDANYGYTF; CDR3nt: TGTGCCAGCAGTGACGCTAACTATGGCTACACCTTC
j_gene: TRBJ1-3; abundance: -; d_gene: TRBD1; v_gene: TRBV19; CDR3aa: CASSPRQGAGNTIYF; CDR3nt: TGTGCCAGTAGTCCCCGACAGGGGGCTGGAAACACCATATATTTT
j_gene: TRBJ2-2; abundance: -; d_gene: -; v_gene: TRBV2; CDR3aa: CASSENRPNTGELFF; CDR3nt: TGTGCCAGCAGTGAGAACAGGCCAAACACCGGGGAGCTGTTTTTT